This T cell receptor (beta chain) is from a study of T cell clonotyping in hematopoietic cell transplantation. About the study: Recipients' pretransplant samples followed cytoreduction. Study findings and constraints: After transplant, recipient diversity fell while pathologically expanded clonotypes grew through day 180.

With regard to this clone: Antigen specificity is unknown.

The CDR3 is 12 amino acids. Germline V gives CDR1 ENHRY, CDR2 SYGVKD. J was trimmed by 7 bases and V by 6 bases; bases with no gene match: 5. Time point given: recipient sample about 28 days before transplant, after cytoreduction. TCRdb's table, derived via immunoSEQ multiplex PCR, lists solely in-frame clones and lacks some. The data show 29,000 or so clones, 70% to 80% seen once. The rearrangement joins TRBV10-3 to TRBJ1-2, with TRBD1 identical over 7 bases. The origin of this receptor is a woman in her 30s with chronic myeloid leukemia. Some clones in this sample may be carry-over from other donors' samples. The sample consisted of peripheral blood mononuclear cells, taken before stem cell transplant. CDR3 sequence (DNA): TGTGCCATCAGGGAAGGGGGCTCTGGCTACACCTTC. The encoded protein is CAIREGGSGYTF.